Shown below are 14 T cell receptor beta chains from a single sample sequenced in a study of shared clonotypes between healthy human individuals. Positively selected for CCR7, the CD45RO-negative cells used as naive CD8 cells excluded terminally differentiated effector memory CD45RA+ cells. Libraries were prepared by immunoSEQ multiplex PCR; TCRdb keeps only in-frame clonotypes and omits some of them. This sample yields a few hundred thousand clones, of which around 95% are seen a single time; approximately 0.1% belongs to the top ten. The source material was naive CD8+ T cells sorted from blood. These receptors were collected from a young woman in good health.

The chain couples TRBV19 to TRBJ2-5; TRBD2 matches at 8 bases. The J call may be faulty, since TRBJ2-7 better matches the DNA end. The germline CDR1 and CDR2 sequences are LNHDA and SQIVND (reference sequence). This CDR3 region has 14 residues. CDR3 region: CASSMGAGAYEQYF. CDR3 nucleotides: TGTGCCAGTAGTATGGGAGCGGGAGCCTACGAGCAGTACTTC.

V gene TRBV6-1 combines with J gene TRBJ2-7; D tentatively reads TRBD1 or TRBD2 (5 bases each). Trimming removed 8 bases from V and 1 base from J, with 15 bases in between. This CDR3 is built from 14 residues. Germline V CDR1 and CDR2: MNHNS, SASEGT. CDR3 protein: CASQPGTVSYEQYF. The DNA for the CDR3 is TGTGCCAGCCAACCTGGGACCGTTTCCTACGAGCAGTACTTC.

V usage is TRBV5-6 and J usage is TRBJ1-3, with D possibly being TRBD1 (5 bases). Germline CDR1 reads SGHDT; CDR2 reads YYEEEE. Trimming took off 0 bases at V and 0 bases at J, with 7 bases between the two ends. The length of the CDR3 is 15 residues. The CDR3 DNA follows: TGTGCCAGCAGCTTGGGGACACACTCTGGAAACACCATATATTTT. It codes for CASSLGTHSGNTIYF. Complete variable domain (other parts from reference TRBV5-6 and TRBJ1-3): DAGVTQSPTHLIKTRGQQVTLRCSPKSGHDTVSWYQQALGQGPQFIFQYYEEEERQRGNFPDRFSGHQFPNYSSELNVNALLLGDSALYLCASSLGTHSGNTIYFGEGSWLTVV.

This chain uses TRBV27 with TRBJ1-4, with D possibly TRBD1 on 5 matching bases. Per the germline V gene, CDR1 is MNHEY and CDR2 is SMNVEV (reference sequence). There are 12 residues in the CDR3. Between the trimmed V and J ends, which lost 8 bases and 8 bases, there was a span of 12 bases. The CDR3 here is CASGDPGEKLFF. CDR3 bases: TGTGCCAGCGGGGACCCCGGGGAAAAACTGTTTTTT.

This chain connects TRBV27 to TRBJ2-7, with TRBD2 identical over 10 bases. Trimming cost V 5 bases and J 7 bases; bases outside gene matches: 20. The CDR3 is made up of 18 amino acids. Germline V gives CDR1 MNHEY, CDR2 SMNVEV (reference sequence). For the CDR3, the DNA is TGTGCCAGCAGTGGCCTACCGTTAGGACTAGCGGACCCATCTGAGCAGTACTTC. Translated: CASSGLPLGLADPSEQYF.

This clone is a singleton in its sample. The genes are TRBV9 and TRBJ1-1, with 8 bases matching TRBD1. There are 17 residues in the CDR3. The germline V gene encodes CDR1 SGDLS and CDR2 YYNGEE. The J segment lost 0 bases and the V segment lost 3 bases, leaving 10 bases of the junction unmatched. CDR3 protein: CASSARTGPYMNTEAFF. CDR3 coding DNA: TGTGCCAGCAGCGCCCGGACAGGGCCATACATGAACACTGAAGCTTTCTTT.

The V call is TRBV11-2, the J call TRBJ1-1; D uncertain. Per the germline V gene, CDR1 is SGHAT and CDR2 is FQNNGV. The CDR3 covers 16 residues. The ends were cut back, 4 bases at V and 1 base at J, with 16 bases in the middle. The CDR3 DNA sequence: TGTGCCAGCAGCTACCCCGAAGGACGGCCGAACACTGAAGCTTTCTTT. This sequence encodes CASSYPEGRPNTEAFF.

Concerning this clone itself: One junction end does not reproduce the germline sequence, and a read error may be involved. The chain joins TRBV11-2 to TRBJ1-1, with a weak D call TRBD1 (5 bases). The CDR3 totals 13 residues. The germline V gene has CDR1 SGHAT and CDR2 FQNNGV. In DNA form, the CDR3 reads TGTGCCAGCAGCTCTATAAAAGATACGGGACGGAAATTT. This sequence encodes CASSSIKDTGRKF.

J is TRBJ1-2 and V is TRBV30; D is undetermined. The V end lost 0 bases, the J end lost 4 bases, and 15 bases lay between the germline ends. The CDR3 extends over 15 amino acids. CDR1 GTSNPN and CDR2 SVGIG come from the germline V gene (reference sequence). The chain's CDR3 is CAWSVLYADFYGYTF. CDR3 sequence (DNA): TGTGCCTGGAGTGTATTATACGCGGACTTCTATGGCTACACCTTC.

This chain connects TRBV19 to TRBJ2-1, with 7 bases lining up with TRBD1. Trimming took 6 bases from V and 7 from J; bases not matched to a gene: 9. The germline V gene has CDR1 LNHDA and CDR2 SQIVND (reference sequence). The CDR3 has 14 residues. The CDR3 DNA reads as TGTGCCAGTAGCCCTGTAACAGGGGAAAATGAGCAGTTCTTC. It is translated as CASSPVTGENEQFF.

The rearrangement links TRBV27 to TRBJ2-1; D not certain. The V gene's germline CDR1 is MNHEY and CDR2 SMNVEV (reference sequence). Trimming left V 3 bases short and J 1 base short, with 13 bases between. CDR3 length: 16 amino acids. The CDR3 nucleotides are TGTGCCAGCAGTTTTTCCGGAGTGGGGTCCTACAATGAGCAGTTCTTC. It translates to CASSFSGVGSYNEQFF.

This clone was counted once. The chain links TRBV19 to TRBJ2-1; the match to TRBD2 covers 11 bases. Germline CDR1 reads LNHDA; CDR2 reads SQIVND (reference sequence). After removal of 3 bases from V and 10 bases from J, the junction contained 5 bases not matched to a gene. CDR3 length: 14 amino acids. In DNA, the CDR3 is TGTGCCAGTAGTATCGCCGGGACTAGCGGAGAGCAGTTCTTC. It translates to CASSIAGTSGEQFF.

This chain joins TRBV19 and TRBJ1-2; perhaps TRBD1 as D (6 bases). The CDR3 consists of 13 residues. The V end was cut by 0 bases, the J end by 7 bases, with 9 bases between. CDR1 and CDR2 (germline): LNHDA, SQIVND (reference sequence). This CDR3 reads CASSIEGAAGYTF. DNA of the CDR3: TGTGCCAGTAGTATAGAGGGGGCGGCTGGCTACACCTTC.

This CDR3 is CASRPFTDTQYF. The CDR3 DNA reads TGTGCCAGCAGGCCATTCACAGATACGCAGTATTTT. The chain recombines TRBV7-8 with TRBJ2-3; D not certain. Germline V gene sequence: CDR1 SGHVS, CDR2 FQNEAQ. The CDR3 spans 12 residues. V lost 6 bases and J lost 2, with 6 bases in between.